This T cell receptor (beta chain) is drawn from a study of blood T cells in healthy people across ages. Overall study findings and caveats: While age rose, TCR beta diversity per million T cells dropped in a roughly linear way.

Using a J-beta primer mix together with a sample-barcoded 5' primer, a second PCR was run for about 6 to 11 cycles. TCRdb re-called the 5' RACE reads through MiXCR, storing one row per CDR3 protein. Seen here are about 570,000 distinct CDR3 sequences, 27% observed once, and the top ten hold around a sixth. This clonotype was observed once. Its antigen is as yet unknown. The length of the CDR3 is 13 residues. V lost 7 bases, J lost 0 bases, and 7 bases lay in between. Germline V gene lookup returns CDR1 MNHEY and CDR2 SVGEGT. Sequencing was performed on blood. This rearrangement joins TRBV6-2 or TRBV6-3 to TRBJ2-4; no firm D call. The sequence derives from a woman aged 65 to 85 in good health. The CDR3 bases are TGTGCCAGCAAAGATATAGCCAAAAACATTCAGTACTTC. This codes for CASKDIAKNIQYF.